This T cell receptor (beta chain) was found in a study of blood T cell repertoires in COVID-19. About the study: Sources were T cells, B-cell-depleted T cells, or PBMCs; the material itself was cDNA or gDNA.

The germline V gene has CDR1 SNHLY and CDR2 FYNNEI. V was cut by 6 bases and J by 0 bases, with 12 bases left in between. The CDR3 is 16 residues long. Methods used by the authors: Reference gene primers were amplified, and this amplification served to estimate nucleated cell counts. Libraries were prepared by immunoSEQ multiplex PCR; TCRdb keeps only in-frame clonotypes and omits some of them. V and J calls and clone size follow that table, whereas D and trimming were derived from the DNA. The table has around 120,000 clones, under 80% seen once. This clone appeared once. What was sequenced was peripheral blood. The TCR sequence derives from a man aged 50-59 years with acute or convalescent COVID-19. The V gene is TRBV2, the J gene TRBJ2-6, with D tentatively TRBD1 (5 bases). CDR3 amino acids: CASRDPRASGANVLTF. CDR3 sequence (DNA): TGTGCCAGCAGGGATCCCAGGGCCTCTGGGGCCAACGTCCTGACTTTC.